This TCR beta chain came from a study of T cell responses to AZD1222 COVID-19 vaccine. Study summary: Pooled together were second doses at about 4 or about 12 weeks.

Details on this clone: Its antigen is unknown.

Profiled with immunoSEQ multiplex PCR; TCRdb holds only in-frame clones, not every one. The sample carries approximately 100,000 clones, less than 95% recorded once. V lost 6 bases, J lost 11 bases, and 19 bases lay in between. The germline V gene encodes CDR1 MNHNY and CDR2 SVGAGI (reference sequence). The CDR3 sequence is 13 residues long. Study-wide findings and caveats: Researchers took repertoire samples only after the peak T cell response had come.

The chain couples TRBV6-6 to TRBJ1-1, with D perhaps TRBD1 (6 bases). Sequences were derived from peripheral blood, sampled on day 0 of AZD1222 vaccination. This TCR derives from an adult in good health. In DNA form, the CDR3 reads TGTGCCAGCAGCCCCGAGACAGAGGGGGTCGCTTTCTTT. This translates into CASSPETEGVAFF.